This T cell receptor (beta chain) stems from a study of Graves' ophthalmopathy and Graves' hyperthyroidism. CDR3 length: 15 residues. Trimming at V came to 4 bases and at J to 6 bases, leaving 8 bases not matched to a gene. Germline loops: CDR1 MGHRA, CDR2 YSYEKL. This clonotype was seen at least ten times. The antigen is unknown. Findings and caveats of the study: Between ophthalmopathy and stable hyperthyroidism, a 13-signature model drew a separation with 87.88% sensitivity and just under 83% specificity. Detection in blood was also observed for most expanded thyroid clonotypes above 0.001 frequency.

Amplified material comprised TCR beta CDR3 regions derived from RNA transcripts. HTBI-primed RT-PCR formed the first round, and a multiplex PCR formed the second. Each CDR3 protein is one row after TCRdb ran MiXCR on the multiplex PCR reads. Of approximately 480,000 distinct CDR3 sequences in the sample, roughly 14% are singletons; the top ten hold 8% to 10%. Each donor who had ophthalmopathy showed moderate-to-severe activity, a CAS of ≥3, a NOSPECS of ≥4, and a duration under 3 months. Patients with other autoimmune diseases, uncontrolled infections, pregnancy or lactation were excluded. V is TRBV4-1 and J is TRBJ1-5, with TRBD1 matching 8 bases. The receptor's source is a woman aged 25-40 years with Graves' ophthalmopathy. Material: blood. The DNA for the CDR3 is TGCGCCAGCAGCCCCCTCGACAGGGGAGTTCAGCCCCAGCATTTT. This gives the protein CASSPLDRGVQPQHF.